A selection of T cell receptor beta chains follows, all from one sample in a study of Tregs in tolerant kidney transplant recipients. Method: immunoSEQ multiplex PCR; TCRdb's copy keeps in-frame clones and lacks some. Among approximately 75,000 clones listed, 91% were seen once. Sequenced here: Tregs from blood, sampled before the transplant. These receptors came from a human donor who received a combined kidney and bone marrow transplant. Both conserved end residues are part of each CDR3. Each record gives: D gene, clone size, V gene, J gene, CDR3 DNA, CDR3 protein. A D gene is named only where the DNA matches it firmly. A row's size may be missing; if present it is once, few, many or a size class.

>TRBD2|NA|TRBV5-1|TRBJ2-3
TGCGCCAGCAGCTTGTTGGGACTAGCGGGTCGGGGCACAGATACGCAGTATTTT
CASSLLGLAGRGTDTQYF
>TRBD1|once|TRBV6-1|TRBJ2-5
TGTGCCAGCAGTGGACAGGGTCTGCAAGAGACCCAGTACTTC
CASSGQGLQETQYF
>NA|NA|TRBV28|TRBJ2-5
TGTGCCAGCAGTGGCCCTCGGACACAACTCCAAGAGACCCAGTACTTC
CASSGPRTQLQETQYF
>NA|NA|TRBV7-8|TRBJ1-5
TGTGCCAGCAGCTTAGTCCAGGGGATAAGCAATCAGCCCCAGCATTTT
CASSLVQGISNQPQHF
>NA|once|TRBV5-6|TRBJ1-1
TGTGCCAGCAGCTTGGCATTGAGAGGGGCTTTCTTT
CASSLALRGAFF
>TRBD1|NA|TRBV14|TRBJ2-7
TGTGCCAGCAGCCAAGTGAAGGGACAGGGTACCTACGAGCAGTACTTC
CASSQVKGQGTYEQYF
>TRBD1|NA|TRBV6-5|TRBJ2-7
TGTGCCAGCAGCCCGGGACAGGAAGGCTCCGAGCAGTACTTC
CASSPGQEGSEQYF
>TRBD2|NA|TRBV29-1|TRBJ2-7
TGCAGCGTTGCATCCCGGTTAGCGGGAGAATACGAGCAGTACTTC
CSVASRLAGEYEQYF
>NA|NA|TRBV19|TRBJ2-6
TGTGCCAGTAAGGTGAGCTCTGGGGCCAACGTCCTGACTTTC
CASKVSSGANVLTF
>NA|NA|TRBV30|TRBJ1-2
TGTGCCTGGAGCGACCGGGACTCTCTGACCTATGGCTACACCTTC
CAWSDRDSLTYGYTF
>TRBD1|NA|TRBV28|TRBJ2-1
TGTGCCAGCAGCCGCCCCGGGACAGGGGACAATGAGCAGTTCTTC
CASSRPGTGDNEQFF
>TRBD1|NA|TRBV28|TRBJ1-4
TGTGCCAGCCGGGGGGGGGACAGGGGTAATGAAAAACTGTTTTTT
CASRGGDRGNEKLFF
>NA|NA|TRBV28|TRBJ1-1
TGTGCCAGCAGTTCAGCGGGACCAACTGAAGCTTTCTTT
CASSSAGPTEAFF
>TRBD1|NA|TRBV9|TRBJ1-1
TGTGCCAGCAGCGTAGTTAGACAGGGCGAAGCTTTCTTT
CASSVVRQGEAFF
>NA|NA|TRBV7-2|TRBJ2-5
TGTGCCAGCAGCTTGGGGGTGGCAGGGACCCAGTACTTC
CASSLGVAGTQYF
>TRBD2|NA|TRBV7-9|TRBJ2-1
TGTGCCAGCAGCCGAAGCGGGGGGTACAATGAGCAGTTCTTC
CASSRSGGYNEQFF
>TRBD1|NA|TRBV5-4|TRBJ1-1
TGTGCCAGCAGCTTGCAGGGGGCCACTGAAGCTTTCTTT
CASSLQGATEAFF
>NA|NA|TRBV7-8|TRBJ1-1
TGTGCCAGCAGCTTATTGACGGAGAACACTGAAGCTTTCTTT
CASSLLTENTEAFF
>NA|NA|TRBV28|TRBJ2-5
TGTGCCAGCACCACGGGCAGGAAGGGTAAAGTGACCCAGTACTTC
CASTTGRKGKVTQYF
>NA|NA|TRBV5-1|TRBJ1-5
TGCGCCAGCAGCTTGTGGGGTAAAGGTGAGCCCCAGCATTTT
CASSLWGKGEPQHF
>NA|NA|TRBV5-1|TRBJ1-1
TGCGCCAGCAGCTTGTCAAAGGGGATCCCCTCTGAAGCTTTCTTT
CASSLSKGIPSEAFF
>NA|NA|TRBV2|TRBJ2-7
TGTGCCTGTTCCGGCGGGACCCTGACCTTATACGAGCAGTACTTC
CACSGGTLTLYEQYF
>TRBD2|NA|TRBV10-2|TRBJ2-3
TGCGCCAGCAGTGAGTCGACTATAACGGGAGGTCCCACAGATACGCAGTATTTT
CASSESTITGGPTDTQYF
>TRBD1|few|TRBV11-2|TRBJ2-2
TGTGCCAGCAGCCCCAGACAGGGTGACACCGGGGAGCTGTTTTTT
CASSPRQGDTGELFF
>TRBD2|NA|TRBV7-8|TRBJ2-1
TGTGCCAGCAGCCTTAGCGGGAGCTCCTACAATGAGCAGTTCTTC
CASSLSGSSYNEQFF
>TRBD2|NA|TRBV7-3|TRBJ2-7
TGTGCCAGCAGCTTGACTAGCGGGAGGGAATCTATGTACGAGCAGTACTTC
CASSLTSGRESMYEQYF
>TRBD1|NA|TRBV19|TRBJ2-7
TGTGCCAGTAGTATCACTGGACAGGCGACTTCCTACGAGCAGTACTTC
CASSITGQATSYEQYF
>NA|few|TRBV10-3|TRBJ2-1
TGTGCCATCAGAGAGCAGAAGGCAGATCTGTACAATGAGCAGTTCTTC
CAIREQKADLYNEQFF
>NA|NA|TRBV10-2|TRBJ2-3
TGCGCCAGCGGAAGGACGGACACAGATACGCAGTATTTT
CASGRTDTDTQYF
>NA|once|TRBV10-3|TRBJ2-2
TGTGCCATCAGTGAGTCAGGGGCCGGGGAGCTGTTTTTT
CAISESGAGELFF
>TRBD2|NA|TRBV5-3|TRBJ2-7
TGTGCCAGAAGCCAATTGGGAGCGGGGAGATGCTACGAGCAGTACTTC
CARSQLGAGRCYEQYF
>NA|NA|TRBV7-6|TRBJ2-2
TGTGCCAGCAGCTTAGATCGCGGGGAGCTGTTTTTT
CASSLDRGELFF
>NA|NA|TRBV5-5|TRBJ2-7
TGTGCCAGCAGCTCCCCTCCCTCAGGGTTAAGCTCCTACGAGCAGTACTTC
CASSSPPSGLSSYEQYF
>TRBD1|NA|TRBV10-3|TRBJ2-1
TGTGCCATCAGCCCGGGGACAGGGTCGCATGAGCAGTTCTTC
CAISPGTGSHEQFF
>NA|NA|TRBV6-5|TRBJ1-1
TGTGCCAGCAGCGATACAGGGTTCACTGAAGCTTTCTTT
CASSDTGFTEAFF
>TRBD2|once|TRBV18|TRBJ2-1
TGTGCCAGCTCACCATGGACTAGTGATGAGCAGTTCTTC
CASSPWTSDEQFF
>NA|NA|TRBV29-1|TRBJ1-5
TGCAGCGTTGGAGGGAACAATCAGCCCCAGCATTTT
CSVGGNNQPQHF
>NA|NA|TRBV5-1|TRBJ1-1
TGCGCCAGCAGCCAGACGGACACCGAAGCTTTCTTT
CASSQTDTEAFF
>TRBD1|NA|TRBV11-2|TRBJ2-3
TGCGCCAGCAGCTTAGCGTTAGGGGGCCCAGATACGCAGTATTTT
CASSLALGGPDTQYF
>TRBD1|NA|TRBV9|TRBJ1-1
TGTGCCAGCAGCGTAGGGGGAGGACAGGGAACTGAAGCTTTCTTT
CASSVGGGQGTEAFF
>NA|once|TRBV5-1|TRBJ2-1
TGCGCCAGCCAGGGACCCGGGCCCAATGAGCAGTTCTTC
CASQGPGPNEQFF
>TRBD1|NA|TRBV27|TRBJ2-7
TGTGCCAGCAGTTGGGGACAGGGCGGCGAGCAGTACTTC
CASSWGQGGEQYF
>TRBD2|NA|TRBV6-5|TRBJ2-7
TGTGCCAGCAGGGATAGGGCTAGCGGGAGACTATTCTTC
CASRDRASGRLFF
>TRBD2|NA|TRBV6-5|TRBJ2-5
TGTGCCAGCAGTTACTCGGGGGGGAAAGAGACCCAGTACTTC
CASSYSGGKETQYF
>NA|NA|TRBV5-6|TRBJ2-5
TGTGCCAGCAGCCAGTGGAGACCCGAGACCCAGTACTTC
CASSQWRPETQYF
>NA|NA|TRBV28|TRBJ2-5
TGTGCCAGCAGTTTAGTGGCGGGAAATAACAGGGAGCAGTACTTC
CASSLVAGNNREQYF
>NA|NA|TRBV7-9|TRBJ2-7
TGTGCCAGCAGCTTATTCGGCGCAGGGGCCTACGAGCAGTACTTC
CASSLFGAGAYEQYF
>TRBD2|NA|TRBV9|TRBJ2-3
TGTGCCAGCAGCGTAGCGCTAGCGGGAGCGATCACAGATACGCAGTATTTT
CASSVALAGAITDTQYF
>NA|NA|TRBV20-1|TRBJ2-1
TGCAGTGCTAAAAGCTACAATGAGCAGTTCTTC
CSAKSYNEQFF
>TRBD2|NA|TRBV2|TRBJ2-7
TGTGCCAGCAGGACCGGGACTAGCGGGAGGGCCTTCATATACGAGCAGTACTTC
CASRTGTSGRAFIYEQYF
>NA|once|TRBV29-1|TRBJ2-3
TGCAGCGTTGAAGTCTCAACCACAGATACGCAGTATTTT
CSVEVSTTDTQYF
>NA|NA|TRBV2|TRBJ2-4
TGTGCCAGCAGCCCCGTAGCAGATAAAAACATTCAGTACTTC
CASSPVADKNIQYF
>TRBD1|NA|TRBV28|TRBJ1-5
TGTGCCAGCAGTCTTTATACCTTCCCCAGGGACAGAGATCAGCCCCAGCATTTT
CASSLYTFPRDRDQPQHF